This TCR beta chain came from a study of shared clonotypes between healthy human individuals. Study background: Donors, aged 18 to 49, were a couple of women and a few men. Every donor yielded three CD4 naive, three CD4 memory, two CD8 naive and one CD8 memory plate.

With respect to this clone: The antigen is not known.

Study-level findings and limits: Larger richness was generally estimated for naive than memory subsets.

Germline CDR1 reads SGHTA; CDR2 reads FQGNSA. The ends were cut back, 5 bases at V and 4 bases at J, with 11 bases in the middle. The CDR3 consists of 13 residues. Every subset's genomic DNA went evenly onto several immunoSEQ plates. The method was immunoSEQ multiplex PCR; TCRdb's version includes in-frame clones alone and lacks a portion of them. Of roughly 1,100,000 clones in the sample, around 74% are singletons; the top ten hold approximately 1.5%. V and J are TRBV7-2 and TRBJ1-1; D is ambiguous. The origin of this receptor is a man aged 18 to 30 in good health. Sequences were obtained from memory CD4+ T cells sorted from blood. Documented subset: CD45RA-negative fraction. Written as DNA, the CDR3 is TGTGCCAGCAGCCGGGCCTCCATCACTGAAGCTTTCTTT. The encoded protein is CASSRASITEAFF.